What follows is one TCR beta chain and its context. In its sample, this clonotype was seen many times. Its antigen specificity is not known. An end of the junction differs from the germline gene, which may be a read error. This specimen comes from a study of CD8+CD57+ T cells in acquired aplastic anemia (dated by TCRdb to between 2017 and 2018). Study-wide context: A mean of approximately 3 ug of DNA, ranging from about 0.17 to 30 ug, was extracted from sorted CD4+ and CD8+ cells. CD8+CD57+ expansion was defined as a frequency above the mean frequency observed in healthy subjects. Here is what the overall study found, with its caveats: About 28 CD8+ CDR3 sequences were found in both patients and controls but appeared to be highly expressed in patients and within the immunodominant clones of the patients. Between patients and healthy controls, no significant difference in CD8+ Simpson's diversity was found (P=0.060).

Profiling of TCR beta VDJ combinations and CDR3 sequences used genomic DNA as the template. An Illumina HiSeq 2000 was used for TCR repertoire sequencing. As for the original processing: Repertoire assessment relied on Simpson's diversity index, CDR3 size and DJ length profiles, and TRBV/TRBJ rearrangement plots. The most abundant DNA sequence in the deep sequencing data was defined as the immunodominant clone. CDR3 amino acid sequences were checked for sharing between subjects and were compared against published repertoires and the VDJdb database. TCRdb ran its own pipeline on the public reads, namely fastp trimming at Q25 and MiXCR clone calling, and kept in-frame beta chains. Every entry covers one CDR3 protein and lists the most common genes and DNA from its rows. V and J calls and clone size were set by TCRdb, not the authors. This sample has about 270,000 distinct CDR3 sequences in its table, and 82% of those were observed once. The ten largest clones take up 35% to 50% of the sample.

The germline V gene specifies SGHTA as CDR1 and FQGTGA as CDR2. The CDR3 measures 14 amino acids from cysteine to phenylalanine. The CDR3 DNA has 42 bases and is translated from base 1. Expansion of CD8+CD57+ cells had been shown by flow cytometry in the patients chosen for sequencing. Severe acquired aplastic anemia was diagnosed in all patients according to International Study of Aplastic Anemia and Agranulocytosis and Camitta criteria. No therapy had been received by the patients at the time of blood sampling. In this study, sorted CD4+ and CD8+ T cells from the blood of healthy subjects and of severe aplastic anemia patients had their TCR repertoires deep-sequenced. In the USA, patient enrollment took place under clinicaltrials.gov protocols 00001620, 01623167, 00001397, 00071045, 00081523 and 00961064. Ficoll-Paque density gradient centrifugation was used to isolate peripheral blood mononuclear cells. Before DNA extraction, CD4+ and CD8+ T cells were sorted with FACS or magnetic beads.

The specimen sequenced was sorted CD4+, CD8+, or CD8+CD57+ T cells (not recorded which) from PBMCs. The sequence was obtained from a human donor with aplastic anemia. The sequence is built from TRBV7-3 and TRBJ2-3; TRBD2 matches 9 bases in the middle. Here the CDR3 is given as CASSSSGTWGETHF. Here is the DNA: TGTGCCAGCAGTTCTAGCGGGACTTGGGGAGAGACCCATTTT.